Listed below are T cell receptor beta chains from one sample, sequenced in a study of cytomegalovirus exposure and HLA in healthy donors. The data were produced by immunoSEQ multiplex PCR, yet TCRdb's version contains in-frame clones alone and is incomplete. The table lists just under 150,000 clones, around 85% of them singletons. Material: PBMCs. These receptors were obtained from a woman younger than 45 in good health and CMV-seronegative. Both conserved end residues are trimmed from each CDR3. Some rows mark clone size as missing; the rest say once, few, many or name a class of expanded clone.

V gene	CDR3 length	J gene	clone size	CDR3 protein
TRBV7-2	13	TRBJ2-3	once	ASSPRTSRTDTQY
TRBV9	11	TRBJ1-2	-	ASSRGYHYGYT
TRBV30	12	TRBJ1-1	-	AWSGGRMDTEAF
TRBV7-8	13	TRBJ2-3	once	ASSPRTSGTDTQY
TRBV7-8	13	TRBJ1-4	-	ASSLRGPANEKLF
TRBV6-1	13	TRBJ2-5	once	ASDPLAGVQETQY
TRBV5-4	12	TRBJ2-1	-	ASSPGLAGAEQF
TRBV10-2	13	TRBJ1-1	-	ASSQGGQGRTEAF
TRBV7-2	13	TRBJ2-7	-	ASSSLGGGVYEQY
TRBV2	12	TRBJ2-1	-	ASSASGEYNEQF
TRBV9	12	TRBJ1-5	-	ASGGHNERQPQH
TRBV28	11	TRBJ2-7	-	ASSPRALGEQY
TRBV6-1	11	TRBJ1-1	-	ASKRGMNTEAF
TRBV4-1	16	TRBJ2-1	-	ASSQMGPTSGIYNEQF
TRBV9	14	TRBJ2-7	-	ASSVDGTGGGYEQY
TRBV2	11	TRBJ2-2	-	ASSVLSTGELF
TRBV5-1	12	TRBJ1-4	-	ASSLDRGFEKLF
TRBV6-1	11	TRBJ2-5	-	ASKGGEGETQY
TRBV19	12	TRBJ1-5	-	ASSADSPGVPQH
TRBV5-1	10	TRBJ2-2	few	ASSLAGRELF
TRBV11-2	12	TRBJ2-1	-	ASSLEARSRRQF
TRBV5-1	12	TRBJ2-7	-	ASSLTPGSNEQY
TRBV7-9	12	TRBJ2-1	-	ASSLTATGNEQF